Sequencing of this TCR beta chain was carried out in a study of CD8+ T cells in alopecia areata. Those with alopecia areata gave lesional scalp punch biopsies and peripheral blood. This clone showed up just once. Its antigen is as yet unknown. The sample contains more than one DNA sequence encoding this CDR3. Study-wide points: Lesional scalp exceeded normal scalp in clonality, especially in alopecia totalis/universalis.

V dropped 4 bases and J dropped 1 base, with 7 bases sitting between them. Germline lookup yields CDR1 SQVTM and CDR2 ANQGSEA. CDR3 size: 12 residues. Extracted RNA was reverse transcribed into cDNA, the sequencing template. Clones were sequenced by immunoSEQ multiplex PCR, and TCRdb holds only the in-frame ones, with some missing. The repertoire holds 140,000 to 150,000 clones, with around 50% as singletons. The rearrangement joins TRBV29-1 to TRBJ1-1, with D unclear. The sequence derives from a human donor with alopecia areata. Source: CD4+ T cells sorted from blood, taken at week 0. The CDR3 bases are TGCAGCGTTGTCGCAGGGAACACTGAAGCTTTCTTT. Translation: CSVVAGNTEAFF.